The sequence of this T cell receptor (beta chain) was determined in a study of PD-1 blockade in classical Hodgkin lymphoma. Study conclusions and caveats: It was CD4+ TCR diversity, not CD8+, that rose significantly by C4D1. Healthy donors reportedly exceeded newly diagnosed patients in baseline TCR diversity.

The CDR3 covers 15 residues. CDR1 is ENHRY and CDR2 is SYGVKD in the germline V gene. V lost 11 bases and J lost 0, with 17 bases in between. Every patient had relapsed following autologous stem cell transplantation, and cohorts differed in brentuximab vedotin exposure. Concerning this clone itself: Antigen specificity is unknown.

The protocol was immunoSEQ multiplex PCR, while the TCRdb copy is restricted to in-frame clones and leaves out a portion. Of around 100,000 clones in the sample, 85% to 90% were seen once. The chain has TRBV10-3 and TRBJ1-3, with D maybe TRBD1 (6 bases). This TCR was recovered from a human donor with classical Hodgkin lymphoma. The sample consisted of peripheral blood mononuclear cells (PBMCs), taken before the second cycle of nivolumab. As DNA, the CDR3 is TGTGCCGTTTCCTCCGGGACAAGCTCTGGAAACACCATATATTTT. Translating gives CAVSSGTSSGNTIYF.